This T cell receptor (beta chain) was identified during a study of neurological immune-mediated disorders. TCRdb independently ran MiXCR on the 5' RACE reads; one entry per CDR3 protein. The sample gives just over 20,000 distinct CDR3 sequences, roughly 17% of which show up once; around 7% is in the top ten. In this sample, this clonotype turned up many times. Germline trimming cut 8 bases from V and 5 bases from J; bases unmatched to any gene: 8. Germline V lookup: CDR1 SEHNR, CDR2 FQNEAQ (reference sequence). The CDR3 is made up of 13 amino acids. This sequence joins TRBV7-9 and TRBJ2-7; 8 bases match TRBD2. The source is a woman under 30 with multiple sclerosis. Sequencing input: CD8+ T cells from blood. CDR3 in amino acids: CASSGGMSNEQYF. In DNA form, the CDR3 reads TGTGCCAGCTCGGGGGGGATGAGTAACGAGCAGTACTTC.